This is a list of T cell receptor beta chains from one sample in a study of Ad26.COV2.S vaccination and SARS-CoV-2 variants. Only in-frame clones appear in the TCRdb table, and some are missing; sequencing was by immunoSEQ multiplex PCR. Counted here are hundreds of thousands of clones, roughly 84% occurring once; the ten biggest clones make up approximately 3.6%. The material was peripheral blood, obtained in a trial of Ad26.COV2.S vaccine versus placebo. Every receptor here comes from a person aged 18-65 years who received the Ad26.COV2.S COVID-19 vaccine or a placebo. Each CDR3 is given with its conserved first and last residue. D genes are given only for firm matches. Clone size is stated in some rows and not others, as once, few, many or a class when expanded.

j_gene: TRBJ2-3
v_gene: TRBV5-4
d_gene: .
abundance: .
CDR3nt: TGTGCCAGCAGCTTGGTAGGGGCTGGTACAGATACGCAGTATTTT
CDR3aa: CASSLVGAGTDTQYF

j_gene: TRBJ2-7
v_gene: TRBV4-2
d_gene: .
abundance: .
CDR3nt: TGTGCCAGCAGCCAAGAGACGGCGACCTACGAGCAGTACTTC
CDR3aa: CASSQETATYEQYF

j_gene: TRBJ1-1
v_gene: TRBV5-1
d_gene: TRBD1
abundance: .
CDR3nt: TGCGCCAGCAGCTTACAGGGGACTGAAGCTTTCTTT
CDR3aa: CASSLQGTEAFF

j_gene: TRBJ2-3
v_gene: TRBV11-1
d_gene: .
abundance: .
CDR3nt: TGTGCCAGCAGCTCAGGAGCAGATACGCAGTATTTT
CDR3aa: CASSSGADTQYF

j_gene: TRBJ2-1
v_gene: TRBV5-1
d_gene: .
abundance: once
CDR3nt: TGCGCCAGCAGCTCGAATCGGTACAATGAGCAGTTCTTC
CDR3aa: CASSSNRYNEQFF

j_gene: TRBJ1-5
v_gene: TRBV3-1/TRBV3-2
d_gene: .
abundance: .
CDR3nt: TGTGCCAGCAGTTGGGGCGGTCAGCCCCAGCATTTT
CDR3aa: CASSWGGQPQHF

j_gene: TRBJ2-7
v_gene: TRBV6-5
d_gene: .
abundance: .
CDR3nt: TGTGCCAGCAGTTTAGGGGTTGAGCAGTACTTC
CDR3aa: CASSLGVEQYF

j_gene: TRBJ2-1
v_gene: TRBV7-3
d_gene: .
abundance: .
CDR3nt: TGTGCCTCCGGTGAGGGCGGGAATGAGCAGTTCTTC
CDR3aa: CASGEGGNEQFF

j_gene: TRBJ2-1
v_gene: TRBV11-2
d_gene: TRBD2
abundance: .
CDR3nt: TGTGCCAGCAGCTTAGGAGGTCTAGCGGGGGGCAACTACAATGAGCAGTTCTTC
CDR3aa: CASSLGGLAGGNYNEQFF

j_gene: TRBJ1-4
v_gene: TRBV19
d_gene: TRBD1
abundance: .
CDR3nt: TGTGCCAGTAGTCCCCTACAGGGGAAGGGGGAAAAACTGTTTTTT
CDR3aa: CASSPLQGKGEKLFF

j_gene: TRBJ1-5
v_gene: TRBV18
d_gene: .
abundance: .
CDR3nt: TGTGCCAGCTCACCACCTGCAGGGGATCAGCCCCAGCATTTT
CDR3aa: CASSPPAGDQPQHF

j_gene: TRBJ2-4
v_gene: TRBV15
d_gene: .
abundance: .
CDR3nt: TGTGCCACCAGCGGTCTAGGGTATCCCAAAAACATTCAGTACTTC
CDR3aa: CATSGLGYPKNIQYF

j_gene: TRBJ2-5
v_gene: TRBV20-1
d_gene: TRBD2
abundance: .
CDR3nt: TGCAGTGCTAGTTATTCGGGACTAGCAGGAGAGACCCAGTACTTC
CDR3aa: CSASYSGLAGETQYF

j_gene: TRBJ2-2
v_gene: TRBV6-4
d_gene: .
abundance: .
CDR3nt: TGTGCCAGCAGTGACTCGAGGGCCTTCCCCGGGGAGCTGTTTTTT
CDR3aa: CASSDSRAFPGELFF

j_gene: TRBJ2-1
v_gene: TRBV3-1/TRBV3-2
d_gene: TRBD1
abundance: .
CDR3nt: TGTGCCAGCAGCCCCACAGGGGGCCTCTACAATGAGCAGTTCTTC
CDR3aa: CASSPTGGLYNEQFF

j_gene: TRBJ2-1
v_gene: TRBV7-3
d_gene: .
abundance: .
CDR3nt: TGTGCCAGCAGCTTAAGCCTTACCAATGAGCAGTTCTTC
CDR3aa: CASSLSLTNEQFF

j_gene: TRBJ2-7
v_gene: TRBV7-9
d_gene: .
abundance: .
CDR3nt: TGTGCCAGCAGTTTCAACACCCTGGATACCGAGCAGTACTTC
CDR3aa: CASSFNTLDTEQYF

j_gene: TRBJ2-1
v_gene: TRBV27
d_gene: .
abundance: once
CDR3nt: TGTGCCAGCAGCAACTACAATGAGCAGTTCTTC
CDR3aa: CASSNYNEQFF

j_gene: TRBJ1-3
v_gene: TRBV30
d_gene: .
abundance: .
CDR3nt: TGTGCCTGGAGTGTCGGGGGGTTTGGAAACACCATATATTTT
CDR3aa: CAWSVGGFGNTIYF

j_gene: TRBJ1-2
v_gene: TRBV5-8
d_gene: .
abundance: few
CDR3nt: TGTGCCAGCAGCTCGAAGGTGGTTGGCTATGGCTACACCTTC
CDR3aa: CASSSKVVGYGYTF

j_gene: TRBJ2-4
v_gene: TRBV19
d_gene: .
abundance: .
CDR3nt: TGTGCCAGTAGTATAAAGATTCTGGAAAACATTCAGTACTTC
CDR3aa: CASSIKILENIQYF

j_gene: TRBJ2-3
v_gene: TRBV6-5
d_gene: .
abundance: once
CDR3nt: TGTGCCAGCAGATCAGTAGATACGCAGTATTTT
CDR3aa: CASRSVDTQYF

j_gene: TRBJ1-2
v_gene: TRBV9
d_gene: .
abundance: .
CDR3nt: TGTGCCAGCAGCCGGGGGGCGGTAGGCTATGGCTACACCTTC
CDR3aa: CASSRGAVGYGYTF

j_gene: TRBJ1-1
v_gene: TRBV7-9
d_gene: .
abundance: .
CDR3nt: TGTGCCAGCAGCCAGACGTCTAATGAAGCTTTCTTT
CDR3aa: CASSQTSNEAFF

j_gene: TRBJ1-2
v_gene: TRBV5-4
d_gene: .
abundance: .
CDR3nt: TGTGCCAGCAGCTCCCGGTCCAGGAACTATGGCTACACCTTC
CDR3aa: CASSSRSRNYGYTF

j_gene: TRBJ1-2
v_gene: TRBV5-1
d_gene: .
abundance: .
CDR3nt: TGCGCCAGCAGCTTGACGGGGGGAGCGAGCGGCTACACCTTC
CDR3aa: CASSLTGGASGYTF

j_gene: TRBJ2-1
v_gene: TRBV9
d_gene: TRBD2
abundance: few
CDR3nt: TGTGCCAGCAGCGTATTCTTAGCGGGGGGTGAGCAGTTCTTC
CDR3aa: CASSVFLAGGEQFF

j_gene: TRBJ1-1
v_gene: TRBV20-1
d_gene: .
abundance: .
CDR3nt: TGCAGTGCTAGTAGAGGGGGGGTCCTTGAAGCTTTCTTT
CDR3aa: CSASRGGVLEAFF

j_gene: TRBJ2-7
v_gene: TRBV11-2
d_gene: .
abundance: .
CDR3nt: TGTGCCAGCAGCCGAGGGGGAGGAGAGCAGTACTTC
CDR3aa: CASSRGGGEQYF

j_gene: TRBJ2-7
v_gene: TRBV6-2/TRBV6-3
d_gene: TRBD1
abundance: .
CDR3nt: TGTGCCAGCCGCCCCCGGACAGGACTCTACGAGCAGTACTTC
CDR3aa: CASRPRTGLYEQYF

j_gene: TRBJ2-3
v_gene: TRBV6-5
d_gene: .
abundance: .
CDR3nt: TGTGCCAGCAGTTACTCAAATGGGCCAACGGATACGCAGTATTTT
CDR3aa: CASSYSNGPTDTQYF

j_gene: TRBJ1-2
v_gene: TRBV2
d_gene: .
abundance: .
CDR3nt: TGTGCCAGCATGGGCCAGGAAGGAGAATATGGCTACACCTTC
CDR3aa: CASMGQEGEYGYTF

j_gene: TRBJ1-5
v_gene: TRBV30
d_gene: .
abundance: .
CDR3nt: TGTGCCTGGAGTCCTGACAGAAATCAGCCCCAGCATTTT
CDR3aa: CAWSPDRNQPQHF

j_gene: TRBJ2-7
v_gene: TRBV4-2
d_gene: .
abundance: .
CDR3nt: TGTGCCAGCAGCCAAGATTGGGACGGTCTCTACGAGCAGTACTTC
CDR3aa: CASSQDWDGLYEQYF

j_gene: TRBJ1-2
v_gene: TRBV6-5
d_gene: .
abundance: .
CDR3nt: TGTGCCAGCAAACACGAAGGCTATGGCTACACCTTC
CDR3aa: CASKHEGYGYTF

j_gene: TRBJ2-7
v_gene: TRBV21-1
d_gene: .
abundance: .
CDR3nt: TGTGCCAGAAAAACGGGCGTCAGCTACGAGCAGTACTTC
CDR3aa: CARKTGVSYEQYF

j_gene: TRBJ1-6
v_gene: TRBV27
d_gene: .
abundance: many
CDR3nt: TGTGCCACCGGAGCGGAGCCTTGGAGTACCTCCTATAATTCACCCCTCCACTTT
CDR3aa: CATGAEPWSTSYNSPLHF

j_gene: TRBJ1-5
v_gene: TRBV4-3
d_gene: .
abundance: .
CDR3nt: TGCGCCAGCAGCCAAGATGGGTCGCTCAAGCCCCAGCATTTT
CDR3aa: CASSQDGSLKPQHF

j_gene: TRBJ1-1
v_gene: TRBV19
d_gene: .
abundance: .
CDR3nt: TGTGCCAGTAGTATGGGGGGCGTAAGCACTGAAGCTTTCTTT
CDR3aa: CASSMGGVSTEAFF

j_gene: TRBJ2-7
v_gene: TRBV28
d_gene: .
abundance: .
CDR3nt: TGTGCCAGCAGATATGATCCTAAGGGGTCCTACGAGCAGTACTTC
CDR3aa: CASRYDPKGSYEQYF

j_gene: TRBJ1-6
v_gene: TRBV10-3
d_gene: .
abundance: .
CDR3nt: TGTGCCATCGGCGGCGGAACTCTTTCACCCCTCCACTTT
CDR3aa: CAIGGGTLSPLHF

j_gene: TRBJ1-6
v_gene: TRBV7-2
d_gene: TRBD1
abundance: .
CDR3nt: TGTGCCAGCAGCGCTGGGATGCCGGGACAGGGGGCAAGTTCACCCCTCCACTTT
CDR3aa: CASSAGMPGQGASSPLHF

j_gene: TRBJ2-7
v_gene: TRBV12-3/TRBV12-4
d_gene: TRBD1
abundance: .
CDR3nt: TGTGCCAGCAGTAAGGGGGCTGGCCACGAGCAGTACTTC
CDR3aa: CASSKGAGHEQYF

j_gene: TRBJ2-3
v_gene: TRBV7-2
d_gene: TRBD2
abundance: .
CDR3nt: TGTGCCAGCCGGGAAAGCGGGGGGGCACCAGATACGCAGTATTTT
CDR3aa: CASRESGGAPDTQYF

j_gene: TRBJ2-3
v_gene: TRBV3-1/TRBV3-2
d_gene: .
abundance: .
CDR3nt: TGTGCCAGCAGCCAAGACCCACCGCCGGGAGATACGCAGTATTTT
CDR3aa: CASSQDPPPGDTQYF

j_gene: TRBJ1-1
v_gene: TRBV7-3
d_gene: .
abundance: .
CDR3nt: TGTGCCAGCAGCCCTAACCCTAGTGGGATGAACACTGAAGCTTTCTTT
CDR3aa: CASSPNPSGMNTEAFF

j_gene: TRBJ1-2
v_gene: TRBV12-3/TRBV12-4
d_gene: .
abundance: .
CDR3nt: TGTGCCAACTCGGGCCCGAGCTATGGCTACACCTTC
CDR3aa: CANSGPSYGYTF

j_gene: TRBJ2-7
v_gene: TRBV6-2/TRBV6-3
d_gene: .
abundance: .
CDR3nt: TGTGCCAGCAGTCAGAACACCTACGAGCAGTACTTC
CDR3aa: CASSQNTYEQYF

j_gene: TRBJ1-4
v_gene: TRBV5-1
d_gene: TRBD1
abundance: .
CDR3nt: TGCGCCAGCAGCTTGGCGGGGACAGGGGAAAAACTGTTTTTT
CDR3aa: CASSLAGTGEKLFF

j_gene: TRBJ2-1
v_gene: TRBV19
d_gene: TRBD2
abundance: .
CDR3nt: TGTGCCAGTAGTATAGCGGGGGGGCGAAACAATGAGCAGTTCTTC
CDR3aa: CASSIAGGRNNEQFF

j_gene: TRBJ2-1
v_gene: TRBV4-2
d_gene: .
abundance: .
CDR3nt: TGTGCCAGCAGCCGGATAGGGACAACCACCTACAATGAGCAGTTCTTC
CDR3aa: CASSRIGTTTYNEQFF

j_gene: TRBJ2-3
v_gene: TRBV7-2
d_gene: .
abundance: .
CDR3nt: TGTGCCAGCAGCCTGAGACAGAGGGGCACAGATACGCAGTATTTT
CDR3aa: CASSLRQRGTDTQYF

j_gene: TRBJ2-7
v_gene: TRBV27
d_gene: .
abundance: .
CDR3nt: TGTGCCAGCAGGCTGACAGGCTCCCGAGTACTTTTTTACGAGCAGTACTTC
CDR3aa: CASRLTGSRVLFYEQYF

j_gene: TRBJ1-2
v_gene: TRBV30
d_gene: .
abundance: .
CDR3nt: TGTGCCTGGGGAGAGGGACGGACTCTGCCCTACACCTTC
CDR3aa: CAWGEGRTLPYTF

j_gene: TRBJ2-3
v_gene: TRBV24-1
d_gene: .
abundance: .
CDR3nt: TGTGCCACCAGTGACCGACATACAGATACGCAGTATTTT
CDR3aa: CATSDRHTDTQYF

j_gene: TRBJ1-2
v_gene: TRBV4-2
d_gene: .
abundance: .
CDR3nt: TGTGCCAGCGGCACTCACCGACAAGGAGCTAACTATGGCTACACCTTC
CDR3aa: CASGTHRQGANYGYTF

j_gene: TRBJ1-3
v_gene: TRBV18
d_gene: .
abundance: once
CDR3nt: TGTGCCAGCTCACCAGTGGCGGGTTCTGGAAACACCATATATTTT
CDR3aa: CASSPVAGSGNTIYF